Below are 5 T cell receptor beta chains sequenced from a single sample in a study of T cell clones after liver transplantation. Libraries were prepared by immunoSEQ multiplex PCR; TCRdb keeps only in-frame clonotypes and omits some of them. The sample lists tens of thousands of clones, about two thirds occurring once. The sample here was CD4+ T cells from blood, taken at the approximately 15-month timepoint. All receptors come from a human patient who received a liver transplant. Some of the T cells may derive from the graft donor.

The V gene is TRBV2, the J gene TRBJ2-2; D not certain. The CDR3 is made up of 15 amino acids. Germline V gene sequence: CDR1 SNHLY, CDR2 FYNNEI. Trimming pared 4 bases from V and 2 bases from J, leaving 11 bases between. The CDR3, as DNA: TGTGCCAGCAGTGCCCGGTCCTCTAACACCGGGGAGCTGTTTTTT. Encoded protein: CASSARSSNTGELFF.

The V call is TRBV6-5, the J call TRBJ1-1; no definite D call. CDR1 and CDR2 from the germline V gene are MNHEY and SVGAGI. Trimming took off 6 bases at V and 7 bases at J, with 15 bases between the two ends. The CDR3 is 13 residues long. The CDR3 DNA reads TGTGCCAGCAGACCCACCTACGACGGTGAAGCTTTCTTT. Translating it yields CASRPTYDGEAFF.

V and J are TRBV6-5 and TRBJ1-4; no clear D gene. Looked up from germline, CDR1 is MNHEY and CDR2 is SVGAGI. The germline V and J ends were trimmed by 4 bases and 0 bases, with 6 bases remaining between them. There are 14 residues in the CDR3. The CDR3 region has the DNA TGTGCCAGCAGTTTAGCTGCAACTAATGAAAAACTGTTTTTT. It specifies CASSLAATNEKLFF.

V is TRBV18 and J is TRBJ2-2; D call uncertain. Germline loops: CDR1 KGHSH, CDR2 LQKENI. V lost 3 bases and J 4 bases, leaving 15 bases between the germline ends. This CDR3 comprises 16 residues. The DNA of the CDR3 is TGTGCCAGCTCACCGCCCGGATCCAGGTCCACCGGGGAGCTGTTTTTT. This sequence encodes CASSPPGSRSTGELFF.

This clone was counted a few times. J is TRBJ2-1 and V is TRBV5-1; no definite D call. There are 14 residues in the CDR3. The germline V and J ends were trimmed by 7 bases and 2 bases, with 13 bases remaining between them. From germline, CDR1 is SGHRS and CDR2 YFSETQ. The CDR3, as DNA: TGCGCCAGCCAAGACCCTAACACCTACAATGAGCAGTTCTTC. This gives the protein CASQDPNTYNEQFF.